This is a list of T cell receptor beta chains from one sample in a study of blood T cell repertoires in COVID-19. Assay: immunoSEQ multiplex PCR; the TCRdb copy retains only in-frame clones and omits some. The sample gives 90,000 or so clones, 85% to 90% of which show up once; 3.5% to 4% is in the top ten. The sequenced sample consisted of peripheral blood. The receptors stem from a man in his 60s with acute or convalescent COVID-19. Both conserved end residues are part of each CDR3. D genes are given only for firm matches. Clone size appears in some rows only: once, few, many, or a class for an expanded clone.

cdr3_aa cdr3_nt d_call j_call clone_size v_call
CAWSIMGAGGGRETQYF TGTGCCTGGAGTATAATGGGAGCGGGTGGGGGTAGAGAGACCCAGTACTTC - TRBJ2-5 - TRBV30
CASSETGGYGYTF TGTGCCAGCAGTGAAACCGGGGGCTATGGCTACACCTTC - TRBJ1-2 - TRBV6-1
CASSKPGSSYNEQFF TGTGCCAGCAGCAAGCCCGGGTCCTCCTACAATGAGCAGTTCTTC - TRBJ2-1 - TRBV3-1/TRBV3-2
CASSTQGPYEQYF TGTGCCAGTAGTACCCAGGGGCCCTACGAGCAGTACTTC - TRBJ2-7 - TRBV19
CASSRLAGGTDTQYF TGTGCCAGCAGCCGACTAGCGGGGGGCACAGATACGCAGTATTTT TRBD2 TRBJ2-3 - TRBV6-2/TRBV6-3
CSASLAGGRGDTQYF TGCAGTGCTAGTCTAGCGGGAGGGCGAGGAGATACGCAGTATTTT TRBD2 TRBJ2-3 - TRBV20-1
CASSYFRGSNQPQHF TGTGCCAGCAGTTACTTCAGGGGGAGCAATCAGCCCCAGCATTTT TRBD1 TRBJ1-5 few TRBV6-6
CAISGRDRGNIQYF TGTGCCATCAGTGGGAGGGACAGGGGGAACATTCAGTACTTC TRBD1 TRBJ2-4 once TRBV10-3
CASSYSGRVRSEQFF TGTGCCAGCAGTTACAGCGGGAGGGTCCGAAGTGAGCAGTTCTTC TRBD2 TRBJ2-1 - TRBV6-5
CASNNRGRNQPQHF TGTGCCAGCAACAACAGGGGACGGAATCAGCCCCAGCATTTT TRBD1 TRBJ1-5 - TRBV2
CASSHAQAGYGYTF TGTGCCAGCAGCCATGCCCAGGCCGGCTATGGCTACACCTTC - TRBJ1-2 - TRBV7-2
CASSLRAGGYNEQFF TGTGCCAGCAGCTTAAGGGCGGGGGGGTACAATGAGCAGTTCTTC TRBD2 TRBJ2-1 - TRBV7-8
CASSLRLAGGTNTQYF TGTGCCAGCAGCCTCCGGTTAGCGGGGGGCACGAATACGCAGTATTTT TRBD2 TRBJ2-3 many TRBV4-2
CASSPPLAGNEQFF TGTGCCAGCTCACCCCCCTTAGCGGGTAATGAGCAGTTCTTC TRBD2 TRBJ2-1 - TRBV18
CASSDSVFRPYEQYF TGTGCCAGCAGTGACTCGGTTTTTAGACCCTACGAGCAGTACTTC - TRBJ2-7 few TRBV27
CASSLWSLAGNGETQYF TGTGCCAGCAGCTTGTGGAGTCTAGCGGGGAATGGGGAGACCCAGTACTTC TRBD2 TRBJ2-5 - TRBV7-2
CASSYGLAEAYEQYF TGTGCCAGCAGCTATGGACTAGCGGAAGCCTACGAGCAGTACTTC TRBD2 TRBJ2-7 - TRBV5-6
CASSVGQPSDTQYF TGTGCCAGCAGCGTAGGACAGCCCTCAGATACGCAGTATTTT - TRBJ2-3 - TRBV9
CASSYGLAGTGELFF TGTGCCAGCAGTTACGGTTTAGCGGGGACCGGGGAGCTGTTTTTT TRBD2 TRBJ2-2 few TRBV6-2/TRBV6-3
CASGLSSGQPQHF TGTGCTAGTGGTTTGTCCTCTGGCCAGCCCCAGCATTTT - TRBJ1-5 - TRBV12-5
CASSQAGSNQPQHF TGTGCCAGCAGCCAAGCCGGTAGCAATCAGCCCCAGCATTTT - TRBJ1-5 - TRBV3-1/TRBV3-2
CAWSVGTGGADTQYF TGTGCCTGGAGTGTTGGGACAGGGGGGGCAGATACGCAGTATTTT TRBD1 TRBJ2-3 once TRBV30
CASGLTTIEQFF TGTGCTAGTGGTTTGACTACCATTGAGCAGTTCTTC - TRBJ2-1 - TRBV12-5
CASSHSRDTNEQFF TGTGCCAGCAGCCACAGCAGGGATACGAATGAGCAGTTCTTC - TRBJ2-1 - TRBV3-1/TRBV3-2
CASSVTGGGQETQYF TGTGCCAGTAGTGTGACAGGGGGGGGCCAAGAGACCCAGTACTTC TRBD1 TRBJ2-5 - TRBV19
CASSRDRRGTQYF TGTGCCAGCAGCCGTGACAGGCGAGGTACGCAGTATTTT - TRBJ2-3 - TRBV14
CASSESPLNTDTQYF TGCGCCAGCAGTGAGTCCCCCCTAAACACAGATACGCAGTATTTT - TRBJ2-3 - TRBV10-2
CASSFATAPSGNTIYF TGTGCCAGCAGCTTCGCGACAGCTCCTTCTGGAAACACCATATATTTT - TRBJ1-3 - TRBV9
CASSRNIAGGPETQYF TGTGCCAGCAGCCGGAATATTGCAGGGGGCCCAGAGACCCAGTACTTC TRBD1 TRBJ2-5 - TRBV7-6
CASSPPEGARTGELFF TGTGCCAGCTCACCACCGGAGGGGGCGAGGACCGGGGAGCTGTTTTTT - TRBJ2-2 - TRBV18
CASSLAAGGYNEQFF TGTGCCAGCAGCTTAGCGGCGGGGGGTTACAATGAGCAGTTCTTC TRBD2 TRBJ2-1 - TRBV7-2
CATSMGGVTDTQYF TGTGCCACCAGCATGGGGGGGGTCACAGATACGCAGTATTTT TRBD2 TRBJ2-3 - TRBV15
CSASDSYGYTF TGCAGTGCTAGCGACAGCTATGGCTACACCTTC - TRBJ1-2 - TRBV20-1
CASSPGQMYQETQYF TGTGCCAGCAGCCCGGGACAGATGTACCAAGAGACCCAGTACTTC TRBD1 TRBJ2-5 - TRBV7-2
CATSRDLNSFYEQYF TGTGCCACCAGCAGAGATTTAAACAGTTTCTACGAGCAGTACTTC - TRBJ2-7 - TRBV15
CASTSGQGVQPQHF TGTGCCAGCACAAGCGGGCAGGGGGTTCAGCCCCAGCATTTT TRBD1 TRBJ1-5 - TRBV6-5
CASSSGTGELKGYTF TGCGCCAGCAGCTCCGGGACAGGGGAGTTAAAGGGCTACACCTTC TRBD1 TRBJ1-2 - TRBV5-1
CASSPDRVDPRNQPQHF TGTGCCAGCTCACCGGACAGGGTGGACCCAAGGAATCAGCCCCAGCATTTT TRBD1 TRBJ1-5 - TRBV18
CASRLQGGQPQHF TGTGCCAGCAGATTACAGGGAGGTCAGCCCCAGCATTTT - TRBJ1-5 - TRBV12-3/TRBV12-4
CASSIPRTGANSPLHF TGTGCCAGTAGTATACCCCGGACAGGGGCGAATTCACCCCTCCACTTT TRBD1 TRBJ1-6 few TRBV19
CASSQFAGGQYF TGTGCCAGCAGCCAGTTCGCGGGGGGCCAGTATTTT TRBD2 TRBJ2-3 - TRBV11-2